The clone carrying this T cell receptor (beta chain) was seen once. What it recognizes is unknown. This CDR3 comprises 17 residues. CDR1 is SGHVS, CDR2 FQNEAQ, per germline. Trimming left V 5 bases short and J 0 bases short, with 17 bases between. The data were taken from a study of CD8 T cells in ankylosing spondylitis. Study-wide points: With a CD8+ phenotype, disease-linked clones were relatively rare in peripheral blood.

TCRdb ran MiXCR on the 5' RACE reads and lists one entry per CDR3 protein. Altogether a few hundred thousand distinct CDR3 sequences are present, 18% being singletons, with the ten largest covering less than 35%. The receptor was derived from a male donor with ankylosing spondylitis or in good health (not recorded which). Input material: blood, either unsorted or a sorted T cell fraction (not recorded which). The genes are TRBV7-8 and TRBJ2-1; D unclear. CDR3: CASSPDIGRSSYNEQFF. The DNA of the CDR3 is TGTGCCAGCAGCCCCGACATAGGCCGGAGCTCCTACAATGAGCAGTTCTTC.